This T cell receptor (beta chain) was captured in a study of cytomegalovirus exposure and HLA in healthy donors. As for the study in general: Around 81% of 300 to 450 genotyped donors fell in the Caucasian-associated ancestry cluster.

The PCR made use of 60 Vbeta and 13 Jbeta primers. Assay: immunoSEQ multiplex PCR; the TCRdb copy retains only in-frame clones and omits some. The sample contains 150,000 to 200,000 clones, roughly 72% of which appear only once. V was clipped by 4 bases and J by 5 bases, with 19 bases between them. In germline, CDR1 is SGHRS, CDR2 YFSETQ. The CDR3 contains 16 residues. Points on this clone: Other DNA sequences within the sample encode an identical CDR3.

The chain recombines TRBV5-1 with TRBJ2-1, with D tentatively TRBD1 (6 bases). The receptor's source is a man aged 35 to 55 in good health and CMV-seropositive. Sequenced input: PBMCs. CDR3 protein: CASSRLTGTLDNEQFF. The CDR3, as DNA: TGCGCCAGCAGCCGCTTAACCGGGACACTCGACAATGAGCAGTTCTTC.